This T cell receptor (beta chain) was retrieved from a study of cytomegalovirus exposure and HLA in healthy donors. Whole-study findings and limits: Overall, roughly 170 TCR beta chains were annotated as cytomegalovirus-associated. In vitro testing confirmed three CMV-associated chains as specific for CMV antigens.

Clones were read by immunoSEQ multiplex PCR, and TCRdb kept only the in-frame ones, dropping some. The sample records about 49,000 clones, about 90% being singletons. Turning to this clone: Its antigen is unknown.

The J segment lost 3 bases and the V segment lost 8 bases, leaving 1 base of the junction unmatched. The CDR3 totals 12 residues. Germline values: CDR1 MGHDK, CDR2 SYGVNS. The sequenced sample consisted of PBMCs. The chain recombines TRBV25-1 with TRBJ1-2, with TRBD1 identical over 9 bases. This TCR was recovered from a man aged 18 to 29 in good health and CMV-seronegative. CDR3 in DNA: TGTGCCAGCCGACAGGGGGACTATGGCTACACCTTC. Protein: CASRQGDYGYTF.